The 13 T cell receptor beta chains in this list originate from one sample, sequenced in a study of molecular identifiers for immune sequencing clone quantification. Each CDR3 protein gets one entry after TCRdb re-called the PCR reads with MiXCR. The table shows some 680,000 distinct CDR3 sequences, with 25% occurring only once. Material for sequencing was naive CD8+ T cells from blood, with Jurkat cell RNA spiked in. The subset: FACS-sorted CD8+CD4-CCR7+CD45RA+ naive T cells. These receptors came from a human donor in good health. Some libraries in this study had Jurkat cell RNA spiked in.

The chain is built from TRBV6-5 and TRBJ2-1, with D perhaps matching TRBD2 (5 bases). Germline V gene lookup returns CDR1 MNHEY and CDR2 SVGAGI. This CDR3 is 12 amino acids long. Trimming shortened V by 0 bases and J by 8 bases, and 5 bases separated the two germline ends. The CDR3 is CASSYSRDEQFF. The CDR3, as DNA: TGTGCCAGCAGTTACTCGAGGGATGAGCAGTTCTTC.

This clonotype was observed a few times. This rearrangement joins TRBV7-9 to TRBJ2-4; D unclear. Deletions cut 5 bases from V and 3 bases from J, with 8 bases between. Germline lookup yields CDR1 SEHNR and CDR2 FQNEAQ (reference sequence). CDR3 length: 13 amino acids. The chain's CDR3 is CASSPESKNIQYF. The CDR3 DNA is TGTGCCAGCAGCCCCGAGAGCAAAAACATTCAGTACTTC.

As for this clonotype: This may stem from a read error, because a much larger clone lies one nucleotide away. Lacking the conserved final phenylalanine or tryptophan, this CDR3 likely reflects a read error. The rearrangement links TRBV12-3 or TRBV12-4 to TRBJ2-3; no firm D call. CDR3 length equals 19 residues. Trimming pared 0 bases from V and 2 bases from J, leaving 21 bases between. In nucleotides, the CDR3 is TGTGCCAGCAGTTTAGCTTCGGCGGTGGGTCTTACCTTCACAGATACGCAGTATTTA. Translating it yields CASSLASAVGLTFTDTQYL.

This chain links TRBV20-1 with TRBJ1-5, with D perhaps TRBD1 (6 bases). The CDR3 contains 13 residues. V was cut by 5 bases and J by 6 bases, with 14 bases left in between. CDR1 and CDR2 from the germline V gene are DFQATT and SNEGSKA (reference sequence). Here the CDR3 reads CSAVDSTTQPQHF. The DNA for the CDR3 is TGCAGTGCTGTGGACAGCACTACTCAGCCCCAGCATTTT.

Many counts were recorded for this clonotype. The chain is built from TRBV5-1 and TRBJ1-4; no firm D call. Between the trimmed V and J ends, which lost 3 bases and 8 bases, there was a span of 29 bases. This CDR3 has 19 amino acids. Germline V gene sequence: CDR1 SGHRS, CDR2 YFSETQ. The CDR3 bases are TGCGCCAGCAGCTCCTACGAGAGCCAAACACCTAGCGGGAACGAAAAACTGTTTTTT. It specifies CASSSYESQTPSGNEKLFF.

The table lists this clonotype with a few counts. This chain joins TRBV30 and TRBJ2-3; 8 bases are shared with TRBD2. J was trimmed by 5 bases and V by 2 bases; bases with no gene match: 9. The CDR3 has 15 amino acids. The germline V gene has CDR1 GTSNPN and CDR2 SVGIG (reference sequence). CDR3 loop: CAWSRSGSSVDTQYF. The CDR3 nucleotides read TGTGCCTGGAGTCGGAGCGGGAGTTCGGTAGATACGCAGTATTTT.

This clonotype showed up many times. The chain combines TRBV14 with TRBJ2-7; D assignment may be TRBD1 or TRBD2 (5 bases each). The CDR3 has 13 amino acids. Trimming cost V 4 bases and J 7 bases, with 14 bases left between them. Per germline, CDR1 SGHDN and CDR2 FVKESK. In DNA form, the CDR3 reads TGTGCCAGCAGCCCGGGGCTTCTGGGGGAGCAGTACTTC. This sequence encodes CASSPGLLGEQYF.

At least ten counts were recorded for this clonotype. CDR3 in amino acids: CASTEVGATEAFF. DNA for the CDR3: TGTGCCAGCACCGAAGTAGGGGCCACTGAAGCTTTCTTT. The rearrangement uses TRBV12-3 or TRBV12-4 and TRBJ1-1, with a weak D call TRBD1 (5 bases). This CDR3 has 13 amino acids. V dropped 7 bases and J dropped 4 bases, with 13 bases sitting between them.

This clonotype came up many times. This chain links TRBV7-9 with TRBJ2-7, with 11 positions matching TRBD2. J was trimmed by 7 bases and V by 5 bases; bases with no gene match: 10. The CDR3 runs 15 residues. Germline values: CDR1 SEHNR, CDR2 FQNEAQ (reference sequence). CDR3 sequence reads: CASSLTGTSGVEQYF. CDR3 nucleotides: TGTGCCAGCAGCCTAACCGGGACTAGCGGAGTGGAGCAGTACTTC. The entire variable domain, with the rest obtained from reference TRBV7-9 and TRBJ2-7, is as follows: DTGVSQNPRHKITKRGQNVTFRCDPISEHNRLYWYRQTLGQGPEFLTYFQNEAQLEKSRLLSDRFSAERPKGSFSTLEIQRTEQGDSAMYLCASSLTGTSGVEQYFGPGTRLTVT.

To note about this clonotype: This likely comes from a read error, as the CDR3 has no conserved phenylalanine or tryptophan at its end. The gene calls are TRBV27 and TRBJ1-2; D is possibly TRBD1 (6 bases). V dropped 6 bases and J dropped 7 bases, with 21 bases sitting between them. Germline V gene lookup returns CDR1 MNHEY and CDR2 SMNVEV (reference sequence). This CDR3 region has 15 residues. CDR3 DNA: TGTGCCAGCAGCCTACTTCAGGGGCCCCGATCTGGCTACACCTTA. Encoded protein: CASSLLQGPRSGYTL.

V and J are TRBV12-3 or TRBV12-4 and TRBJ1-2, with D perhaps TRBD1 (6 bases). The V end was cut by 5 bases, the J end by 2 bases, with 15 bases between. The length of the CDR3 is 15 residues. The chain's CDR3 is CASSTGLGGNYGYTF. The CDR3 DNA reads as TGTGCCAGCAGTACCGGCCTTGGGGGCAACTATGGCTACACCTTC.

The rearrangement links TRBV20-1 to TRBJ2-7, with D maybe TRBD1 (6 bases). Germline V gives CDR1 DFQATT, CDR2 SNEGSKA (reference sequence). This CDR3 has 16 residues. V was clipped by 0 bases and J by 2 bases, with 17 bases between them. DNA for the CDR3: TGCAGTGCTAGAGAATCTTCCAGGGGTGTTGCCTACGAGCAGTACTTC. It specifies CSARESSRGVAYEQYF.

About this clonotype itself: One end of the junction varies from germline; a read error may be responsible. V gene TRBV27 combines with J gene TRBJ1-1; 8 positions agree with TRBD1. The CDR3 runs to 14 residues. Germline V gene data show CDR1 as MNHEY and CDR2 as SMNVEV (reference sequence). CDR3: CASSWTGMNTEALF. The CDR3 bases are TGTGCCAGCAGTTGGACAGGGATGAACACTGAAGCTCTCTTT.